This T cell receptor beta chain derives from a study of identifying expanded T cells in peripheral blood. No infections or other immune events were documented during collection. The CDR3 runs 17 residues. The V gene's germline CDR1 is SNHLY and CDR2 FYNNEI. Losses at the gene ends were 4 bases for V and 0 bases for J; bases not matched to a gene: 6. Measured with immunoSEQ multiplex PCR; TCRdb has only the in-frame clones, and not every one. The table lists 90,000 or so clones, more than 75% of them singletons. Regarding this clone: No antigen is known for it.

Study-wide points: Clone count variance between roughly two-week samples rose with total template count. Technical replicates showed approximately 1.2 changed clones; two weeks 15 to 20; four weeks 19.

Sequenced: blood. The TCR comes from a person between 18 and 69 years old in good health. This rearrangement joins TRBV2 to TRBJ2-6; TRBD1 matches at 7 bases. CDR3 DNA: TGTGCCAGCAGTGGGACAGGATTGATCTCTGGGGCCAACGTCCTGACTTTC. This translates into CASSGTGLISGANVLTF.